This passage covers 30 T cell receptor beta chains from one sample sequenced in a study of regulatory T cells in long-lasting Graves disease. Time point: persistent/refractory GD, antithyroid drugs over 5 years with positive TRAb. There was RNA extracted from PBMCs, and the TCR library was made from it. Construction of TCR beta libraries relied on iRepertoire HTBI primers and on Arm-PCR targeting CDR3 regions. TCRdb called the multiplex PCR reads again in MiXCR, with one record for every CDR3 protein. The table records hundreds of thousands of distinct CDR3 sequences, approximately 21% of them present only once. The starting material was peripheral blood mononuclear cells (PBMCs), obtained when the disease was refractory, from a patient treated with antithyroid drugs. These receptors all come from a female donor with Graves disease.

This clonotype was detected a few times. V and J are TRBV12-3 or TRBV12-4 and TRBJ2-2; 11 positions agree with TRBD2. The CDR3 extends over 16 amino acids. Trimming removed 4 bases from V and 3 bases from J; junction bases left unmatched: 4. The CDR3: CASSSRLAGYTGELFF. Here the CDR3 DNA reads TGTGCCAGCAGTTCGCGACTAGCGGGATACACCGGGGAGCTGTTTTTT.

The sample holds many counts of this clonotype. This chain uses TRBV20-1 with TRBJ1-2; possibly TRBD1 for D (6 bases). Germline CDR1 DFQATT, CDR2 SNEGSKA (reference sequence). With 2 bases removed from V and 1 base from J, the gap between germline ends came to 11 bases. This CDR3 has 14 residues. As DNA, the CDR3 is TGCAGTGCTAGATTCGGGGGGCGTAACTATGGCTACACCTTC. Protein product: CSARFGGRNYGYTF.

In its sample, this clonotype was seen many times. The V call is TRBV12-5, the J call TRBJ1-2; 8 positions match TRBD1. Germline V gives CDR1 LGHNT, CDR2 FRNRAP. The V and J ends lost 0 bases and 7 bases, in that order; junction bases with no gene match: 10. The CDR3 has 16 residues. For the CDR3, the DNA is TGTGCTAGTGGTTTGGTACTAGGACAGGGCAGCGGTGGCTACACCTTC. Its translation is CASGLVLGQGSGGYTF.

This clonotype has just a few counts. This chain connects TRBV20-1 to TRBJ2-7, with TRBD2 matching over 11 bases. With V trimmed by 6 bases and J by 0 bases, 7 bases remained unmatched. This CDR3 spans 15 amino acids. Germline V gene sequence: CDR1 DFQATT, CDR2 SNEGSKA (reference sequence). CDR3 in amino acids: CSAGASGGTSYEQYF. The CDR3 bases are TGCAGTGCCGGGGCTAGCGGGGGGACCTCCTACGAGCAGTACTTC.

This CDR3 reads CASSLAGQEGEKLFF. CDR3 in DNA: TGCGCCAGCAGCTTGGCCGGTCAGGAGGGTGAAAAACTGTTTTTT. J is TRBJ1-4 and V is TRBV5-1; no firm D call. Per the germline V gene, CDR1 is SGHRS and CDR2 is YFSETQ. The CDR3 has 15 amino acids. With 0 bases removed from V and 7 bases from J, the gap between germline ends came to 13 bases.

There are many counts of this clonotype. The chain is built from TRBV6-1 and TRBJ2-7; 9 bases match TRBD1. Germline V CDR1 and CDR2: MNHNS, SASEGT. CDR3 size: 14 residues. Trimming took 6 bases from V and 4 from J; bases not matched to a gene: 7. In DNA, the CDR3 is TGTGCCAGCAGGACCCGACAGGGGGAATACGAGCAGTACTTC. Translating it yields CASRTRQGEYEQYF.

The sample holds a few counts of this clonotype. V and J are TRBV7-9 and TRBJ1-4; 9 bases match TRBD1. The germline V gene encodes CDR1 SEHNR and CDR2 FQNEAQ (reference sequence). CDR3 length: 14 amino acids. After removal of 7 bases from V and 7 bases from J, the junction contained 7 bases not matched to a gene. In DNA, the CDR3 is TGTGCCAGCATGGACAGGGGAGATTCTGAAAAACTGTTTTTT. Protein: CASMDRGDSEKLFF.

The sample holds a few counts of this clonotype. This chain's CDR3 is CASSWGPGQPQHF. The CDR3 DNA is TGTGCCAGCAGTTGGGGCCCGGGTCAGCCCCAGCATTTT. The genes are TRBV12-3 or TRBV12-4 and TRBJ1-5; the D gene is possibly TRBD1 (5 bases). The V gene lost 4 bases and the J gene lost 6 bases, with 10 bases spanning the gap. This CDR3 has 13 amino acids.

This clonotype turned up a few times. The chain recombines TRBV30 with TRBJ1-5; tentative D call: TRBD1 (5 bases). V was cut by 5 bases and J by 6 bases, with 14 bases left in between. Looked up from germline, CDR1 is GTSNPN and CDR2 is SVGIG (reference sequence). The CDR3 is made up of 13 amino acids. CDR3: CAWAGEWSQPQHF. Here the CDR3 DNA reads TGTGCCTGGGCGGGGGAGTGGAGTCAGCCCCAGCATTTT.

In this sample, this clonotype turned up many times. The chain has TRBV9 and TRBJ1-5; D is unclear. The V end was cut by 3 bases, the J end by 0 bases, with 7 bases between. The CDR3 runs to 14 residues. Germline CDR1 reads SGDLS; CDR2 reads YYNGEE. This CDR3 is CASSATVSNQPQHF. CDR3 in DNA: TGTGCCAGCAGCGCCACAGTTAGCAATCAGCCCCAGCATTTT.

This clonotype came up many times. This rearrangement joins TRBV7-8 to TRBJ2-7; maybe TRBD2 (7 bases). The V gene's germline CDR1 is SGHVS and CDR2 FQNEAQ. Trimming left V 6 bases short and J 3 bases short, with 15 bases between. The CDR3 extends over 14 amino acids. This CDR3 is CASSRGREFYEQYF. CDR3 nucleotides: TGTGCCAGCAGTAGGGGGAGGGAATTCTACGAGCAGTACTTC. The variable domain in full, with the rest retrieved from reference TRBV7-8 and TRBJ2-7, is GAGVSQSPRYKVAKRGQDVALRCDPISGHVSLFWYQQALGQGPEFLTYFQNEAQLDKSGLPSDRFFAERPEGSVSTLKIQRTQQEDSAVYLCASSRGREFYEQYFGPGTRLTVT.

The chain joins TRBV7-2 to TRBJ2-1, with 9 bases identical to TRBD1. The V and J ends lost 1 base and 9 bases, in that order; junction bases with no gene match: 10. CDR1 and CDR2 from the germline V gene are SGHTA and FQGNSA. The CDR3 loop spans 16 amino acids. In DNA form, the CDR3 reads TGTGCCAGCAGCTTAGGGGGGACAGGGTGGCGCGTTGAGCAGTTCTTC. It yields the protein CASSLGGTGWRVEQFF.

This clonotype was seen repeatedly, ten times or more. This rearrangement joins TRBV12-3 or TRBV12-4 to TRBJ1-1; a weak D match, TRBD1 (6 bases). The CDR3 contains 11 residues. V was cut by 3 bases and J by 11 bases, with 10 bases left in between. The CDR3 coding sequence is TGTGCCAGCAGTTTCAAGGGGGAGGCTTTCTTT. It yields the protein CASSFKGEAFF.

This clonotype was seen many times. The rearrangement joins TRBV28 to TRBJ1-6, with TRBD1 identical over 8 bases. V was pared by 4 bases and J by 9 bases, with 11 bases of the junction left unmatched. From germline, CDR1 is MDHEN and CDR2 SYDVKM. CDR3 length: 16 residues. This chain's CDR3 is CASSSSTGALGSPLHF. The DNA of the CDR3 is TGTGCCAGCAGTTCCTCGACAGGGGCCTTAGGTTCACCCCTCCACTTT.

The genes are TRBV20-1 and TRBJ1-1, with D tentatively TRBD1 (5 bases). V gave up 6 bases and J gave up 8 bases, with 16 bases separating them. The CDR3 has 12 residues. Germline CDR1 DFQATT, CDR2 SNEGSKA (reference sequence). The CDR3 reads CSAPGQAEEAFF. In DNA form, the CDR3 reads TGCAGTGCGCCAGGGCAGGCGGAGGAAGCTTTCTTT.

This rearrangement joins TRBV5-1 to TRBJ2-7; 7 positions agree with TRBD1. The CDR3 length is 14 residues. Germline CDR1 reads SGHRS; CDR2 reads YFSETQ. V shed 2 bases and J 3 bases; nucleotides not matched to a gene: 5. The CDR3, as DNA: TGCGCCAGCAGCTTTACAGGGGACCACTACGAGCAGTACTTC. This sequence encodes CASSFTGDHYEQYF. The variable domain in full, with the rest retrieved from reference TRBV5-1 and TRBJ2-7, is KAGVTQTPRYLIKTRGQQVTLSCSPISGHRSVSWYQQTPGQGLQFLFEYFSETQRNKGNFPGRFSGRQFSNSRSEMNVSTLELGDSALYLCASSFTGDHYEQYFGPGTRLTVT.

The gene calls are TRBV7-2 and TRBJ2-2; no firm D call. Trimming shortened V by 3 bases and J by 0 bases, and 5 bases separated the two germline ends. The CDR3 has 14 residues. CDR1 SGHTA and CDR2 FQGNSA come from the germline V gene. CDR3: CASSFSANTGELFF. CDR3 nucleotides: TGTGCCAGCAGCTTTTCCGCGAACACCGGGGAGCTGTTTTTT.

At least ten counts were recorded for this clonotype. The rearrangement links TRBV11-1 to TRBJ1-6, with 7 bases lining up with TRBD1. The CDR3 loop spans 14 amino acids. The germline gives CDR1 SGHAT, CDR2 FQDESV (reference sequence). J lost 7 bases, V lost 1 base, and 1 base had no gene match. CDR3 nucleotide sequence: TGTGCCAGCAGCTTAGGGGACAGAAATTCACCCCTCCACTTT. Residues: CASSLGDRNSPLHF.

The chain joins TRBV7-6 to TRBJ1-4; D is unresolved. The length of the CDR3 is 13 residues. Looked up from germline, CDR1 is SGHVS and CDR2 is FNYEAQ. V shed 1 base and J shed 10 bases, with 10 bases lying between them. The CDR3 bases are TGTGCCAGCAGCTTAGATGTCAGTTCAAAACTGTTTTTT. This encodes CASSLDVSSKLFF.

The chain combines TRBV7-2 with TRBJ2-1; possible D gene TRBD2, 5 bases. The germline V gene has CDR1 SGHTA and CDR2 FQGNSA. CDR3 size: 15 residues. Trimming took off 4 bases at V and 7 bases at J, with 17 bases between the two ends. CDR3 DNA: TGTGCCAGCAGCTCGCCCGCGGTTCGGGGAAATGAGCAGTTCTTC. Amino acids: CASSSPAVRGNEQFF.

The rearrangement links TRBV11-2 to TRBJ1-4, with unresolved D. CDR1 SGHAT and CDR2 FQNNGV come from the germline V gene. V lost 1 base to trimming and J lost 6 bases, with 9 bases between them. This CDR3 is 14 amino acids long. The chain's CDR3 is CASSLGSGDEKLFF. Written as DNA, the CDR3 is TGTGCCAGCAGCTTAGGATCCGGGGATGAAAAACTGTTTTTT.

Ten or more counts support this clonotype. V gene TRBV28 combines with J gene TRBJ2-7; 8 nucleotides match TRBD2. Germline CDR1 is MDHEN and CDR2 is SYDVKM. The CDR3 is 15 residues long. V lost 2 bases to trimming and J lost 1 base; unmatched junction nucleotides: 4. The CDR3 sequence is CASSLRGTRSYEQYF. In DNA form, the CDR3 reads TGTGCCAGCAGTTTACGGGGGACTAGGTCCTACGAGCAGTACTTC.

The V and J genes are TRBV28 and TRBJ2-7; TRBD2 matches at 7 bases. The CDR3 runs 14 residues. J gave up 0 bases and V 8 bases, and 7 bases lay outside the gene matches. The V gene's germline CDR1 is MDHEN and CDR2 SYDVKM. CDR3 DNA: TGTGCCAGCTGTGAGCGGGACCCCTCCTACGAGCAGTACTTC. As protein: CASCERDPSYEQYF.

This chain joins TRBV7-2 and TRBJ2-2, with D hard to call. Trimming took 5 bases from V and 7 from J, leaving 8 bases between them. The CDR3 consists of 12 residues. The V gene's germline CDR1 is SGHTA and CDR2 FQGNSA. DNA of the CDR3: TGTGCCAGCAGCCCCGACGTCGGGGAGCTGTTTTTT. This sequence encodes CASSPDVGELFF.

This clonotype was counted only a few times. The genes are TRBV6-5 and TRBJ2-2, with TRBD2 as a possible D gene (5 bases). There are 18 residues in the CDR3. The ends were cut back, 6 bases at V and 3 bases at J, with 23 bases in the middle. Germline CDR1 and CDR2: MNHEY and SVGAGI. This CDR3 is CASSYGFGGSSDTGELFF. CDR3 DNA sequence: TGTGCCAGCAGCTACGGATTCGGCGGGTCCTCGGACACCGGGGAGCTGTTTTTT.

A few counts support this clonotype. J is TRBJ1-1 and V is TRBV29-1; D call uncertain. CDR1 and CDR2 from the germline V gene are SQVTM and ANQGSEA. This CDR3 region has 12 residues. The V gene lost 3 bases and the J gene lost 6 bases, with 11 bases spanning the gap. In DNA, the CDR3 is TGCAGCGTTGATGAGGGTGTCCCTGAAGCTTTCTTT. Encoded protein: CSVDEGVPEAFF.

The rearrangement uses TRBV29-1 and TRBJ2-3, with D possibly TRBD2 on 6 matching bases. Trimming took 0 bases from V and 1 from J, leaving 14 bases between them. In germline, CDR1 is SQVTM, CDR2 ANQGSEA. There are 16 residues in the CDR3. CDR3 amino acids: CSVEDPRGTGTDTQYF. DNA of the CDR3: TGCAGCGTTGAAGATCCCCGCGGGACTGGCACAGATACGCAGTATTTT.

This clonotype appeared a few times. A far larger clone is one base from this, pointing to a likely read error. This sequence joins TRBV27 and TRBJ2-3; D is tentatively TRBD1 or TRBD2 (5 bases each). With the DNA end fitting TRBJ2-5 better, the J assignment may be wrong. The germline gives CDR1 MNHEY, CDR2 SMNVEV (reference sequence). CDR3 size: 15 residues. The CDR3: CASSLSSGTQGTQYF. CDR3 bases: TGTGCCAGCAGTTTATCCTCCGGGACGCAAGGGACCCAGTACTTC.

Turning to this clonotype: The CDR3 does not end in the conserved phenylalanine or tryptophan, so this is likely a read error. The rearrangement uses TRBV27 and TRBJ1-3, with 7 bases identical to TRBD1. There are 15 residues in the CDR3. J was trimmed by 2 bases and V by 6 bases; bases with no gene match: 7. In germline, CDR1 is MNHEY, CDR2 SMNVEV (reference sequence). DNA for the CDR3: TGTGCCAGCAGCCCGACAGGGAAAACTGGAAACACCATATATTCT. Translating gives CASSPTGKTGNTIYS.

Points on this clonotype: Being one base from a much bigger clone, this may be a read error. The rearrangement links TRBV6-2 or TRBV6-3 to TRBJ1-1; D might be TRBD1 (6 bases). Germline-derived CDR1 and CDR2 are MNHEY and SVGEGT. There are 16 residues in the CDR3. Between the trimmed V and J ends, which lost 5 bases and 7 bases, there was a span of 23 bases. The chain's CDR3 is CASSPGRDPETGEAFF. The DNA of the CDR3 is TGTGCCAGCAGTCCAGGCAGGGATCCGGAGACAGGTGAAGCTTTCTTT.